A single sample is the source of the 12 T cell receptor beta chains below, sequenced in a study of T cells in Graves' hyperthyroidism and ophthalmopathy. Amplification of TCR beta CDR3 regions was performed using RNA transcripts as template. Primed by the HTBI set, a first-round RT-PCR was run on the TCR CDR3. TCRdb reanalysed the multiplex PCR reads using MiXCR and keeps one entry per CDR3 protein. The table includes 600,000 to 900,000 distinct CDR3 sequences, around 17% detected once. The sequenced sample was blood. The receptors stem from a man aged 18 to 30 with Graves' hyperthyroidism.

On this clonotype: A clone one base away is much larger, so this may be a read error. CDR3 loop: CASSSRVTPNQPQRF. The CDR3 bases are TGTGCCAGCAGTTCCCGGGTCACTCCTAATCAGCCCCAGCGTTTT. The V gene is TRBV28, the J gene TRBJ1-5; no clear D gene. Germline CDR1 and CDR2: MDHEN and SYDVKM. This CDR3 comprises 15 residues.

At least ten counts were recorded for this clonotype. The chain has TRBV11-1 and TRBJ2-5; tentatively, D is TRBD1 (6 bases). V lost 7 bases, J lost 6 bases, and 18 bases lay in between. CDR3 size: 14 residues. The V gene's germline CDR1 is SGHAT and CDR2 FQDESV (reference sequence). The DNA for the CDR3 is TGTGCCAGCACCCCACGGTGGGGGCTGCAGACCCAGTACTTC. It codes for CASTPRWGLQTQYF.

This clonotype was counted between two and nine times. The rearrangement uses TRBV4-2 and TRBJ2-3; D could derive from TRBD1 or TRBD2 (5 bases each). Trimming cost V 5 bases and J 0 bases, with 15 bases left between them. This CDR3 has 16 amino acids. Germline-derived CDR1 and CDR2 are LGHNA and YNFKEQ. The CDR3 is CASSGLLRDSTDTQYF. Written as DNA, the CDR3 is TGTGCCAGCAGCGGGCTTCTACGGGACAGCACAGATACGCAGTATTTT.

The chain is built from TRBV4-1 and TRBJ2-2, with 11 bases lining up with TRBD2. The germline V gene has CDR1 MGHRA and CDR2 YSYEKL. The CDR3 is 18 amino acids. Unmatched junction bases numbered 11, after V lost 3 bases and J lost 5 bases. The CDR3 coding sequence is TGCGCCAGCAGCCAGGGCTCAGGTAGCGGGAGGGGAACCGGGGAGCTGTTTTTT. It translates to CASSQGSGSGRGTGELFF.

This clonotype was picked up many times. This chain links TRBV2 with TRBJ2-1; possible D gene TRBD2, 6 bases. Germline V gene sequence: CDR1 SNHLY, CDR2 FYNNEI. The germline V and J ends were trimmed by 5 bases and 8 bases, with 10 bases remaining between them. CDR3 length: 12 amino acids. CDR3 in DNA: TGTGCCAGCAGTATTAGCGGCGATGAGCAGTTCTTC. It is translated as CASSISGDEQFF.

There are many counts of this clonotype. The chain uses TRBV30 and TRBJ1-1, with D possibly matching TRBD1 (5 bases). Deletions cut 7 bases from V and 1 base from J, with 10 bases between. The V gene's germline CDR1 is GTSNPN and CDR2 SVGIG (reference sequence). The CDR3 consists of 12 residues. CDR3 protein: CAFGHGNTEAFF. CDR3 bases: TGTGCCTTTGGACACGGGAACACTGAAGCTTTCTTT.

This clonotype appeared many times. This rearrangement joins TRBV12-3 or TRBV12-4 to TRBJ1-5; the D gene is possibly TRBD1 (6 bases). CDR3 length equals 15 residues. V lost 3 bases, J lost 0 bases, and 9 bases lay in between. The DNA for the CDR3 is TGTGCCAGCAGTTTGAAGGGGGTTAGCAATCAGCCCCAGCATTTT. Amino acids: CASSLKGVSNQPQHF.

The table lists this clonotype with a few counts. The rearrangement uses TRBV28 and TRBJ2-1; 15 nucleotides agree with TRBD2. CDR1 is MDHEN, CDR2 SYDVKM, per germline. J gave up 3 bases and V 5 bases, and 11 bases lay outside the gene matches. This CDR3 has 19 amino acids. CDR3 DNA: TGTGCCAGCAGTCCAAGGACTAGCGGGAGGGGTGATGGCTACAATGAGCAGTTCTTC. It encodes CASSPRTSGRGDGYNEQFF.

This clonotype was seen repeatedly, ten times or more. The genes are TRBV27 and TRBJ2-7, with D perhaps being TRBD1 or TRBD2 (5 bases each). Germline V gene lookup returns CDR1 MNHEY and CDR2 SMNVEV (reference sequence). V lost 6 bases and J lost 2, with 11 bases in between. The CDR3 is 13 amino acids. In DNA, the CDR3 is TGTGCCAGCAGCCAGGGAGTTACCTACGAGCAGTACTTC. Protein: CASSQGVTYEQYF.

The chain's CDR3 is CAFSFGRRDQETQYF. The CDR3 DNA follows: TGTGCCTTTTCCTTCGGCAGGAGAGATCAAGAGACCCAGTACTTC. The V call is TRBV7-9, the J call TRBJ2-5, with D hard to call. The germline V gene has CDR1 SEHNR and CDR2 FQNEAQ (reference sequence). The V gene lost 11 bases and the J gene lost 2 bases, with 21 bases spanning the gap. This CDR3 comprises 15 residues.

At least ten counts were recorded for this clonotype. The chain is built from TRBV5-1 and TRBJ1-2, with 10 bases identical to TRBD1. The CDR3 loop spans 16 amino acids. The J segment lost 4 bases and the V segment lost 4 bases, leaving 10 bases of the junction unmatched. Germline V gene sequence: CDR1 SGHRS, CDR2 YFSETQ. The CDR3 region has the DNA TGCGCCAGCAGCACCCTGACAGGGGGCGTTGTCTATGGCTACACCTTC. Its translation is CASSTLTGGVVYGYTF.

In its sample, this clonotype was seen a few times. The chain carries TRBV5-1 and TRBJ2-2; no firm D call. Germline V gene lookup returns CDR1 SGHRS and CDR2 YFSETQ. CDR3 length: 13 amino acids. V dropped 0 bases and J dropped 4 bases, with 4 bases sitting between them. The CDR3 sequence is CASSLVFTGELFF. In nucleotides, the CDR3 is TGCGCCAGCAGCTTGGTTTTCACCGGGGAGCTGTTTTTT.